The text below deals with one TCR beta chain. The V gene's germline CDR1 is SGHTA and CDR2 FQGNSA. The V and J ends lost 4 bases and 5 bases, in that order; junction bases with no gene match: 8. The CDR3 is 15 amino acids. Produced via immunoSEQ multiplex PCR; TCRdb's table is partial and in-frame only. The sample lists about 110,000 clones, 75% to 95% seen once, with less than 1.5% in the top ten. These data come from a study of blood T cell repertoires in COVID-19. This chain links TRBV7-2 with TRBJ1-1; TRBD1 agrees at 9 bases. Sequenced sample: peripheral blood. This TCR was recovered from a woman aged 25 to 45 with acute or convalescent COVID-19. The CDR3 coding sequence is TGTGCCAGCAGCTCCAAGGGACAGGGCGGGACTGAAGCTTTCTTT. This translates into CASSSKGQGGTEAFF. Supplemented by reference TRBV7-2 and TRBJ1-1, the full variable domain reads GAGVSQSPSNKVTEKGKDVELRCDPISGHTALYWYRQSLGQGLEFLIYFQGNSAPDKSGLPSDRFSAERTGGSVSTLTIQRTQQEDSAVYLCASSSKGQGGTEAFFGQGTRLTVV.